This TCR beta chain was identified during a study of blood T cells in healthy people across ages. To note about this clonotype: Its antigen remains unidentified.

The CDR3 runs 12 residues. Germline lookup yields CDR1 MNHEY and CDR2 SMNVEV (reference sequence). The V gene lost 6 bases and the J gene lost 11 bases, with 15 bases spanning the gap. Each donor supplied around 9.9 milliliters of peripheral blood. Primers used in a second PCR of about 6 to 11 cycles were a sample-barcoded 5' primer and a J-beta primer mix. All cDNA molecules were each tagged by a template-switch adaptor with 12 random nucleotides. Every individual sample yielded 2.5 million or more paired-end reads (each containing CDR3). From the 5' RACE reads, TCRdb called clonotypes with MiXCR, one entry per CDR3 protein. The data contain approximately 1.5 million distinct CDR3 sequences, 40% to 45% of them seen just once; the ten biggest clones take up approximately 4.1%. Findings of the study overall: Significant beta diversity loss was already apparent by age around 40, declining roughly linearly.

The receptor was isolated from a woman younger than 35 in good health. J is TRBJ2-3 and V is TRBV27; D ambiguous. The sample taken for sequencing was blood. This chain's CDR3 is CASRLIGDEQYF. The CDR3 region has the DNA TGTGCCAGCAGGTTAATAGGCGACGAGCAGTATTTT.